This T cell receptor (beta chain) derives from a study of T cell responses to AZD1222 COVID-19 vaccine. Findings and limits, study-wide: A rise in Spike-specific TCR breadth and depth followed two AZD1222 doses.

Sequenced by immunoSEQ multiplex PCR; TCRdb stores in-frame clones only, minus some. This table holds about 150,000 clones, about 92% found once. Turning to this clone: The antigen remains undetermined.

The V end lost 1 base, the J end lost 3 bases, and 19 bases lay between the germline ends. This CDR3 has 17 residues. Germline V CDR1 and CDR2: SGHTA, FQGNSA. Recipients boosted at about 4 weeks or about 12 weeks are pooled. This TCR was sampled from an adult who received the AZD1222 COVID-19 vaccine. The sequencing used peripheral blood, collected 28 days after the second AZD1222 dose. V gene TRBV7-2 combines with J gene TRBJ2-7; D is possibly TRBD1 (5 bases). The CDR3 region has the DNA TGTGCCAGCAGCTTAGAGTTTTCCCGGGTTAGGGGCTACGAGCAGTACTTC. Its protein is CASSLEFSRVRGYEQYF.